This T cell receptor (beta chain) was found in a study of T cells in Graves' hyperthyroidism and ophthalmopathy. The germline V gene encodes CDR1 MNHNS and CDR2 SASEGT. The junction had 6 bases not matched to a gene; V was cut back by 3 bases and J by 8 bases. The CDR3 spans 15 residues. This clonotype occurred a few times. The CDR3 regions of TCR beta were amplified from RNA transcripts. An initial round of RT-PCR targeting the TCR CDR3 relied on the HTBI primer set. TCRdb processed the multiplex PCR reads anew with MiXCR; each CDR3 protein has one entry. Seen here are about 330,000 distinct CDR3 sequences, about an eighth observed once, and the top ten hold 30% to 35%.

The chain is built from TRBV6-1 and TRBJ1-4; 10 nucleotides line up with TRBD1. Sequencing input: blood. This clonotype was obtained from a woman aged 40-49 years with Graves' ophthalmopathy. The CDR3 DNA reads as TGTGCCAGCAGTGACCCCGGGACAGGGGTAGAAAAACTGTTTTTT. It is translated as CASSDPGTGVEKLFF.